This T cell receptor beta chain was profiled in a study of control samples from healthy donors and cancer patients. Libraries were prepared by immunoSEQ multiplex PCR; TCRdb keeps only in-frame clonotypes and omits some of them. The sample carries roughly 400,000 clones, about 93% recorded once. Trimming shortened V by 6 bases and J by 4 bases, and 15 bases separated the two germline ends. This CDR3 contains 15 residues. The germline CDR1 and CDR2 sequences are LNHDA and SQIVND (reference sequence). Sequences were obtained from PBMCs. The TCR sequence derives from a man aged 35 to 55 with head and neck cancer. The rearrangement links TRBV19 to TRBJ1-4; tentative D call: TRBD1 (5 bases). The CDR3 is CASSRGRGINEKLFF. The CDR3 DNA follows: TGTGCCAGTAGCCGCGGTCGGGGCATTAATGAAAAACTGTTTTTT.